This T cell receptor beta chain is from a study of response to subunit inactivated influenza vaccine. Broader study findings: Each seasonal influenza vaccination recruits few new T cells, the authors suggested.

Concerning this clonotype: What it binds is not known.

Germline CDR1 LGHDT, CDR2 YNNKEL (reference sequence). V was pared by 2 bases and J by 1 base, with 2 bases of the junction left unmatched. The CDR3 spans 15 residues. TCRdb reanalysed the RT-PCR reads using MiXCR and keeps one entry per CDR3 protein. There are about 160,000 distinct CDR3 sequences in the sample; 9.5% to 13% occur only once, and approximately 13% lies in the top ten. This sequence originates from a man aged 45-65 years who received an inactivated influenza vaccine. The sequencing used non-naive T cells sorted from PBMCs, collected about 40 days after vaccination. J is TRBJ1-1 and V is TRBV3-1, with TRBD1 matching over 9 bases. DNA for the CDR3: TGTGCCAGCAGCCAACTGGGACAGGGGAACACTGAAGCTTTCTTT. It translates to CASSQLGQGNTEAFF.